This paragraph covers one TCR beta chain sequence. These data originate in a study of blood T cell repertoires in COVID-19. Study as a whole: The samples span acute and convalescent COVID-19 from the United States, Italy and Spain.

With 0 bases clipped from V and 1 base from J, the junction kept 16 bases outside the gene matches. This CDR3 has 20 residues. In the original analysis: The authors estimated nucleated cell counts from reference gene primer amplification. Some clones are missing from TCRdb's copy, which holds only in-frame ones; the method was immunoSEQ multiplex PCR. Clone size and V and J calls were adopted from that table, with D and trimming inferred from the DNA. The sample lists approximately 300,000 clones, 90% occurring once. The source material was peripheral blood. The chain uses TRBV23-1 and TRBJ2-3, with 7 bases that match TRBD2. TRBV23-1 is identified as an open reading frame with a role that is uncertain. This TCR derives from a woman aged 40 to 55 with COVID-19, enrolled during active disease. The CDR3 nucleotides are TGCGCCAGCAGTCAATCGGGGAGGGACCGAATCGCTTTAGGCACAGATACGCAGTATTTT. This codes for CASSQSGRDRIALGTDTQYF.